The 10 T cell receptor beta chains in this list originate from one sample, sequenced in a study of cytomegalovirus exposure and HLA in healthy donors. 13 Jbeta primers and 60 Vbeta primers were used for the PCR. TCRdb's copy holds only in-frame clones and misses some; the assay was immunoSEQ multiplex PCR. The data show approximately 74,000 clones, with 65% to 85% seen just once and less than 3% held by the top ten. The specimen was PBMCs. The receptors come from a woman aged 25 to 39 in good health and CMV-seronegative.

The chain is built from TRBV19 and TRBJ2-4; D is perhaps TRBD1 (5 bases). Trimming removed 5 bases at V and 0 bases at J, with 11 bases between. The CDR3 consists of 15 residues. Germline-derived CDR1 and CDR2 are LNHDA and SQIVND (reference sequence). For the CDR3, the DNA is TGTGCCAGTAGTTTATTCAGGGTAGCCAAAAACATTCAGTACTTC. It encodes CASSLFRVAKNIQYF.

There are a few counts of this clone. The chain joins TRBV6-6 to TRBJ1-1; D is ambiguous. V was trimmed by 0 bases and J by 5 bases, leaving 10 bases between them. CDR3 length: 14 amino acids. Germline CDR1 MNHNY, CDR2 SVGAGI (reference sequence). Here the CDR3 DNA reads TGTGCCAGCAGTTACTCGATTAGGAGGACTGAAGCTTTCTTT. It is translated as CASSYSIRRTEAFF.

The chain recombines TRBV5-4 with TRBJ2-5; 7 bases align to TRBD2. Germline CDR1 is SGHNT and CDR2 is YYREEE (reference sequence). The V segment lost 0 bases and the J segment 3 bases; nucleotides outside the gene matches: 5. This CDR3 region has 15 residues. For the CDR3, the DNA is TGTGCCAGCAGCTTGGGACTAGCTGCGGAAGAGACCCAGTACTTC. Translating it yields CASSLGLAAEETQYF.

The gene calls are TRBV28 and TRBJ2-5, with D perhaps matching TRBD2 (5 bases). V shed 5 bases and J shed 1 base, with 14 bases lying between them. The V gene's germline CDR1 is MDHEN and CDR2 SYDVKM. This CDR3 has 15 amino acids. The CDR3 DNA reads TGTGCCAGCAGTGCCCCTAGCCGGGCCCAAGAGACCCAGTACTTC. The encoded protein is CASSAPSRAQETQYF.

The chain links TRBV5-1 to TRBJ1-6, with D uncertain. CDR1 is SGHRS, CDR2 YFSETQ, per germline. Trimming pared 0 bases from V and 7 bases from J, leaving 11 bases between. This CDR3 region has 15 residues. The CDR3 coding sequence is TGCGCCAGCAGCTTGGGGTTGACGAGGAATTCACCCCTCCACTTT. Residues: CASSLGLTRNSPLHF. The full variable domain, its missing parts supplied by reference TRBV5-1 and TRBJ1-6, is KAGVTQTPRYLIKTRGQQVTLSCSPISGHRSVSWYQQTPGQGLQFLFEYFSETQRNKGNFPGRFSGRQFSNSRSEMNVSTLELGDSALYLCASSLGLTRNSPLHFGNGTRLTVT.

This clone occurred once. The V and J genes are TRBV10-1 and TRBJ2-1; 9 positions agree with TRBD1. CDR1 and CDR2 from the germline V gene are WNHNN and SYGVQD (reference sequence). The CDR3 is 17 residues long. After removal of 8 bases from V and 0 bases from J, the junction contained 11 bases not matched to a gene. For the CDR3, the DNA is TGCGCCAGCTCACCAGACAGGGGGGGAGGCTCCTACAATGAGCAGTTCTTC. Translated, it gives CASSPDRGGGSYNEQFF.

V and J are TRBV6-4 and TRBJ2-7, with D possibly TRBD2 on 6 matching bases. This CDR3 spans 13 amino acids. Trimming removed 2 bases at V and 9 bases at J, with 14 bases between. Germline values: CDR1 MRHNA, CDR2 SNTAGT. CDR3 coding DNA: TGTGCCAGCAGTGACGGACCTAGCGCCGGGCAGTACTTC. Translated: CASSDGPSAGQYF.

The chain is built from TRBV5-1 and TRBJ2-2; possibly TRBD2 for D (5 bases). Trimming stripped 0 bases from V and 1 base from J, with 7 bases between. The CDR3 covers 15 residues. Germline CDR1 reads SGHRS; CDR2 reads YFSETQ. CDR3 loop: CASSLGGLNTGELFF. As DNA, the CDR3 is TGCGCCAGCAGCTTGGGAGGGCTGAACACCGGGGAGCTGTTTTTT. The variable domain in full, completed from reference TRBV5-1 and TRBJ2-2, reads KAGVTQTPRYLIKTRGQQVTLSCSPISGHRSVSWYQQTPGQGLQFLFEYFSETQRNKGNFPGRFSGRQFSNSRSEMNVSTLELGDSALYLCASSLGGLNTGELFFGEGSRLTVL.

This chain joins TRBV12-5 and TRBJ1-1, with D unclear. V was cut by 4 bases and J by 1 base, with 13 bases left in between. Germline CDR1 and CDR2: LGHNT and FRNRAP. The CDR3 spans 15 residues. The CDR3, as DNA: TGTGCTAGTGGTTGGGAGGATCTCCCGAACACTGAAGCTTTCTTT. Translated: CASGWEDLPNTEAFF.

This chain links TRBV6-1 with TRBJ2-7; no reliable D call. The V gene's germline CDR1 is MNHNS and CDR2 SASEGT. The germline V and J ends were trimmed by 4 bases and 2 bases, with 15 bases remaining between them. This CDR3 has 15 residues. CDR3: CASSGRRSIPYEQYF. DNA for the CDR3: TGTGCCAGCAGTGGCCGCAGGTCTATTCCCTACGAGCAGTACTTC.